This section outlines one T cell receptor beta chain sequence together with its context. The CDR3 consists of 14 residues. V trimming: 7 bases; J trimming: 10 bases; junction bases outside the gene matches: 11. Germline V gene lookup returns CDR1 SGHRS and CDR2 YFSETQ. This sample stems from a study of blood T cell repertoires in COVID-19. Using immunoSEQ multiplex PCR, the repertoire was profiled, and TCRdb retains in-frame clones only, with some absent. The sample has about 400,000 clones; about 89% are singletons. The clonotype was recovered from a man aged 40-50 years with acute or convalescent COVID-19. The chain combines TRBV5-1 with TRBJ1-6, with 7 positions matching TRBD1. The sequencing sample was made of peripheral blood. Here the CDR3 reads CASAETGNRSPLHF. DNA of the CDR3: TGCGCCAGCGCAGAGACAGGGAACCGGTCACCCCTCCACTTT.